This TCR beta chain was sequenced during a study of T cells after yellow fever vaccination. Study overall: Low-cell-number fractions underwent preparation using SMART-Seq v4 Ultra Low Input.

General study points: When the response was secondary, it was weaker but reached its peak faster, day 5 versus 15. CD4 and CD8 compartments shared a small share of clonotypes.

Template switching by 5'RACE produced TCR cDNA, adding a universal primer site and UMIs. TCRdb fed the 5' RACE reads into MiXCR, producing one record per CDR3 protein. The repertoire holds some 300,000 distinct CDR3 sequences, roughly 8.7% seen once, with 3% to 3.5% in the top ten. As to this clonotype: Its target is not known.

The junction had 6 bases not matched to a gene; V was cut back by 3 bases and J by 0 bases. The CDR3 has 16 amino acids. The specimen comprised CD4+ T cells sorted from PBMCs, sampled 5 days after the yellow fever booster vaccination. The V gene is TRBV12-3 or TRBV12-4, the J gene TRBJ2-7; 9 bases line up with TRBD1. The sequence was collected from a man aged 18 to 29 who received the YFV17D yellow fever vaccine. Here the CDR3 reads CASSFPTGQGSYEQYF. Written as DNA, the CDR3 is TGTGCCAGCAGTTTCCCAACGGGACAGGGCTCCTACGAGCAGTACTTC.